This TCR beta chain was retrieved from a study of OX40 agonist ivuxolimab in advanced cancers. Across the whole study: The study gave patients intravenous ivuxolimab at 0.01 to 10 mg/kg every 2 weeks.

Assay used: immunoSEQ multiplex PCR; TCRdb lists only in-frame clones, some missing. The data show 77,000 or so clones, over 70% seen once. Specimen: CD4+ or CD8+ T cells sorted from blood, collected in a trial of the OX40 agonist ivuxolimab. The source is an adult with an advanced solid tumor such as melanoma, head and neck, liver or kidney cancer.

The CDR3 reads CAWIIAGTYEQYF. The CDR3 nucleotides read TGTGCCTGGATCATAGCGGGGACTTACGAGCAGTACTTC. The chain couples TRBV30 to TRBJ2-7, with 8 bases that match TRBD2. Trimming at V came to 4 bases and at J to 4 bases, leaving 6 bases not matched to a gene. Germline-derived CDR1 and CDR2 are GTSNPN and SVGIG (reference sequence). The CDR3 contains 13 residues.